The present T cell receptor beta chain was sequenced within a study of T cells in tuberculosis. Time point indicated: new active TB diagnosis, blood taken before or within 7 days of starting treatment. Confirmation came from sputum smear and/or culture positivity for M. tuberculosis. Germline V gene lookup returns CDR1 MNHEY and CDR2 SMNVEV (reference sequence). The CDR3 covers 13 residues. V gave up 3 bases and J gave up 9 bases; unmatched junction bases: 8. Assay used: immunoSEQ multiplex PCR; TCRdb lists only in-frame clones, some missing. This table holds tens of thousands of clones, around 96% found once.

This clonotype was sampled from an adult with tuberculosis. The genes are TRBV27 and TRBJ2-7, with 7 bases lining up with TRBD2. Sample: PBMCs, taken at tuberculosis diagnosis. The CDR3 spells CASSLSGTVGQYF. For the CDR3, the DNA is TGTGCCAGCAGTTTGAGCGGGACGGTTGGGCAGTACTTC.